Each of the 32 T cell receptor beta chains below was sequenced from the same sample in a study of T-cell reconstitution after alpha-beta-depleted transplantation in children. The library targeted TCRbeta and was prepared with unique molecular identifiers. TCRdb called the PCR reads again in MiXCR, with one record for every CDR3 protein. The table lists about 340,000 distinct CDR3 sequences, roughly 14% of them singletons. The source material was PBMCs, sampled from the stem cell graft. These receptors came from a human donor who donated a stem cell graft to a child with Fanconi anemia.

The count of this clonotype is one. The chain employs TRBV5-5 and TRBJ2-7, with D hard to call. CDR3 length: 15 amino acids. The V end was cut by 0 bases, the J end by 2 bases, with 12 bases between. Germline V gene data show CDR1 as SGHKS and CDR2 as YYEKEE (reference sequence). DNA for the CDR3: TGTGCCAGCAGCTTGGGGACCTACGTAGCCTACGAGCAGTACTTC. Its translation is CASSLGTYVAYEQYF.

Turning to this clonotype: At one end the junction does not follow the germline gene, possibly because of a read error. The V and J genes are TRBV7-7 and TRBJ1-1; D unresolved. The germline V gene has CDR1 SSHAT and CDR2 FNYEAQ (reference sequence). This CDR3 contains 15 residues. CDR3 DNA: TGTGCTAGCAGCCCGTCGGAGGCCAAGAACACTGAAGCTTTCTTT. Amino acid sequence: CASSPSEAKNTEAFF.

There are a few counts of this clonotype. V gene TRBV6-5 combines with J gene TRBJ1-1; TRBD1 is a possible D gene (5 bases). The CDR3 is 16 amino acids. The V gene lost 6 bases and the J gene lost 0 bases, with 17 bases spanning the gap. Germline V CDR1 and CDR2: MNHEY, SVGAGI. This CDR3 is CASRLGTAGMNTEAFF. CDR3 coding DNA: TGTGCCAGCAGGCTTGGGACGGCGGGGATGAACACTGAAGCTTTCTTT.

This clonotype has ten or more counts. V usage is TRBV7-9 and J usage is TRBJ2-4; 10 nucleotides align to TRBD1. The V gene end was trimmed by 5 bases and the J gene end by 6 bases; junction bases not matched to a gene: 13. Germline-derived CDR1 and CDR2 are SEHNR and FQNEAQ (reference sequence). This CDR3 has 17 amino acids. The CDR3 DNA follows: TGTGCCAGCAGCACCGGGACAGGGGAGAATCGAGGAAACATTCAGTACTTC. Translation gives CASSTGTGENRGNIQYF. Combining the CDR3 with reference TRBV7-9 and TRBJ2-4 gives the whole variable domain DTGVSQNPRHKITKRGQNVTFRCDPISEHNRLYWYRQTLGQGPEFLTYFQNEAQLEKSRLLSDRFSAERPKGSFSTLEIQRTEQGDSAMYLCASSTGTGENRGNIQYFGAGTRLSVL.

This clonotype showed up many times. The chain carries TRBV5-6 and TRBJ2-1; unclear D gene. In germline, CDR1 is SGHDT, CDR2 YYEEEE. This CDR3 comprises 14 residues. V shed 0 bases and J shed 3 bases, with 7 bases lying between them. The chain's CDR3 is CASSLEGNYNEQFF. The CDR3 nucleotides are TGTGCCAGCAGCTTGGAGGGAAACTACAATGAGCAGTTCTTC.

V is TRBV5-6 and J is TRBJ1-1, with TRBD1 matching over 7 bases. This CDR3 region has 12 residues. V was clipped by 2 bases and J by 9 bases; unmatched bases: 4. CDR1 and CDR2 from the germline V gene are SGHDT and YYEEEE. The CDR3 loop is CASSFGTVKAFF. The CDR3, as DNA: TGTGCCAGCAGCTTCGGGACAGTCAAAGCTTTCTTT.

This clonotype appeared a few times. This chain uses TRBV5-1 with TRBJ1-4; D unresolved. From germline, CDR1 is SGHRS and CDR2 YFSETQ. This CDR3 is built from 16 residues. V gave up 0 bases and J gave up 7 bases, with 16 bases separating them. CDR3 sequence reads: CASSLEARDGSEKLFF. In DNA, the CDR3 is TGCGCCAGCAGCTTGGAGGCGAGGGATGGGAGTGAAAAACTGTTTTTT.

A few counts support this clonotype. The chain joins TRBV12-3 or TRBV12-4 to TRBJ2-4, with D perhaps TRBD1 or TRBD2 (6 bases each). The V gene lost 5 bases and the J gene lost 1 base, with 15 bases spanning the gap. The CDR3 contains 16 residues. The CDR3 sequence: CASSAGEAGAKNIQYF. Here the CDR3 DNA reads TGTGCCAGCAGTGCAGGGGAAGCGGGTGCCAAAAACATTCAGTACTTC.

This clonotype appeared a few times. The chain is built from TRBV11-2 and TRBJ2-1; TRBD2 matches at 13 bases. With V trimmed by 5 bases and J by 4 bases, 5 bases remained unmatched. The CDR3 has 16 residues. Looked up from germline, CDR1 is SGHAT and CDR2 is FQNNGV. CDR3 nucleotides: TGTGCCAGCAGCGAGCCGGGACTAGCGGGGTACAATGAGCAGTTCTTC. Its protein product is CASSEPGLAGYNEQFF. Full variable domain (missing parts from reference TRBV11-2 and TRBJ2-1): EAGVAQSPRYKIIEKRQSVAFWCNPISGHATLYWYQQILGQGPKLLIQFQNNGVVDDSQLPKDRFSAERLKGVDSTLKIQPAKLEDSAVYLCASSEPGLAGYNEQFFGPGTRLTVL.

This sequence joins TRBV6-6 and TRBJ1-3; no clear D. The CDR3 is made up of 13 amino acids. In germline, CDR1 is MNHNY, CDR2 SVGAGI (reference sequence). The V end lost 6 bases, the J end lost 0 bases, and 6 bases lay between the germline ends. CDR3 bases: TGTGCCAGCAGACCGAACTCTGGAAACACCATATATTTT. Its protein product is CASRPNSGNTIYF.

There are a few counts of this clonotype. This chain connects TRBV2 to TRBJ1-1; tentatively, D is TRBD1 (6 bases). This CDR3 is built from 13 residues. The V and J ends lost 3 bases and 5 bases respectively, with 10 bases between them. Germline V gives CDR1 SNHLY, CDR2 FYNNEI. CDR3 bases: TGTGCCAGCAGTGATGAGGGGGGGACTGAAGCTTTCTTT. Amino acids: CASSDEGGTEAFF.

In its sample, this clonotype was seen a few times. Here the CDR3 reads CASSRTLGAGAETQYF. For the CDR3, the DNA is TGTGCCAGCAGCCGCACCTTGGGGGCAGGTGCGGAGACCCAGTACTTC. The V and J genes are TRBV7-7 and TRBJ2-5; the D gene is possibly TRBD1 (6 bases). CDR3 size: 16 residues. CDR1 is SSHAT and CDR2 is FNYEAQ in the germline V gene (reference sequence). The germline V and J ends were trimmed by 5 bases and 5 bases, with 21 bases remaining between them.

This sequence joins TRBV6-5 and TRBJ1-6, with D unclear. This CDR3 region has 14 residues. CDR1 and CDR2 from the germline V gene are MNHEY and SVGAGI. The V and J ends lost 2 bases and 12 bases respectively, with 14 bases between them. The chain's CDR3 is CASSYELTMVPLHF. The DNA for the CDR3 is TGTGCCAGCAGTTACGAACTCACCATGGTACCCCTCCACTTT.

This clonotype has only a few counts. This rearrangement joins TRBV20-1 to TRBJ1-5; 10 nucleotides agree with TRBD1. The germline V gene has CDR1 DFQATT and CDR2 SNEGSKA (reference sequence). The CDR3 length is 15 residues. The V gene end was trimmed by 4 bases and the J gene end by 4 bases; junction bases not matched to a gene: 7. The CDR3: CSATLGTGENQPQHF. The CDR3 nucleotides are TGCAGTGCTACCCTTGGGACAGGGGAAAATCAGCCCCAGCATTTT.

The sample holds many counts of this clonotype. CDR3 protein: CASHLGAPYQETQYF. DNA of the CDR3: TGTGCCAGCCATTTGGGAGCCCCGTACCAAGAGACCCAGTACTTC. The V call is TRBV28, the J call TRBJ2-5; maybe TRBD2 (5 bases). The CDR3 is 15 amino acids. From germline, CDR1 is MDHEN and CDR2 SYDVKM. V lost 8 bases, J lost 0 bases, and 16 bases lay in between.

At least ten counts were recorded for this clonotype. V and J are TRBV5-1 and TRBJ1-1, with TRBD1 identical over 7 bases. V lost 4 bases and J lost 2; bases outside the gene matches: 5. The V gene's germline CDR1 is SGHRS and CDR2 YFSETQ. This CDR3 comprises 14 residues. CDR3 DNA: TGCGCCAGCAGCCGGACAGGACTAAACACTGAAGCTTTCTTT. Encoded protein: CASSRTGLNTEAFF.

This sequence joins TRBV15 and TRBJ1-4; possible D gene TRBD1, 5 bases. The germline V and J ends were trimmed by 0 bases and 1 base, with 15 bases remaining between them. Per germline, CDR1 LNHNV and CDR2 YYDKDF (reference sequence). This CDR3 is 18 amino acids long. Here the CDR3 DNA reads TGTGCCACCAGCAGAGATCCCCCTCTGACAGTAACTAATGAAAAACTGTTTTTT. Amino acids: CATSRDPPLTVTNEKLFF. Filled out from reference TRBV15 and TRBJ1-4, the complete variable domain reads DAMVIQNPRYQVTQFGKPVTLSCSQTLNHNVMYWYQQKSSQAPKLLFHYYDKDFNNEADTPDNFQSRRPNTSFCFLDIRSPGLGDTAMYLCATSRDPPLTVTNEKLFFGSGTQLSVL.

This clonotype has a handful of counts. V is TRBV12-3 or TRBV12-4 and J is TRBJ1-1; unclear D gene. The CDR3 runs 13 residues. Trimming left V 5 bases short and J 3 bases short, with 10 bases between. In nucleotides, the CDR3 is TGTGCCAGCAGTAAAGGGATACACACTGAAGCTTTCTTT. It specifies CASSKGIHTEAFF.

Points on this clonotype: Sequence at one end of the junction differs from germline and may be a read error. The genes are TRBV20-1 and TRBJ2-7, with 10 bases matching TRBD1. Germline V lookup: CDR1 DFQATT, CDR2 SNEGSKA (reference sequence). The CDR3 is 19 amino acids. CDR3 sequence reads: CSARDRQGASALYPYEQYF. The CDR3 DNA reads as TGCAGTGCCAGAGACAGACAGGGGGCGTCGGCACTCTATCCTTACGAGCAGTACTTC.

This clonotype has at least ten counts. The chain is built from TRBV4-2 and TRBJ2-3; 14 nucleotides line up with TRBD2. Germline-derived CDR1 and CDR2 are LGHNA and YNFKEQ. Trimming removed 1 base from V and 0 bases from J; junction bases left unmatched: 3. This CDR3 is 18 amino acids long. The CDR3, as DNA: TGTGCCAGCAGCCAAGTTGGGACTAGCGGGGGCAGCACAGATACGCAGTATTTT. Protein sequence: CASSQVGTSGGSTDTQYF.

This rearrangement joins TRBV7-9 to TRBJ2-7, with D hard to call. Between the trimmed V and J ends, which lost 0 bases and 2 bases, there was a span of 5 bases. The germline V gene has CDR1 SEHNR and CDR2 FQNEAQ (reference sequence). The CDR3 runs 13 residues. The CDR3 spells CASSLAETYEQYV. The DNA for the CDR3 is TGTGCCAGCAGCTTAGCAGAAACCTACGAGCAGTACGTC.

CDR3 in amino acids: CASSPDGTGEGLADYNEQFF. CDR3 coding DNA: TGTGCCAGCAGCCCTGACGGGACAGGAGAGGGACTAGCGGATTACAATGAGCAGTTCTTC. This chain uses TRBV4-2 with TRBJ2-1; 11 bases are shared with TRBD2. Looked up from germline, CDR1 is LGHNA and CDR2 is YNFKEQ. Unmatched junction bases numbered 18, after V lost 4 bases and J lost 4 bases. The CDR3 runs 20 residues.

Only a few counts were recorded for this clonotype. The rearrangement links TRBV12-3 or TRBV12-4 to TRBJ1-5; D uncertain. This CDR3 is 13 amino acids long. V lost 4 bases and J 4 bases, leaving 8 bases between the germline ends. CDR3 in DNA: TGTGCCAGCAGTTATGGGTCGAATCAGCCCCAGCATTTT. Protein sequence: CASSYGSNQPQHF.

The sample holds many counts of this clonotype. CDR3 loop: CASSPRGGASTDTQYF. CDR3 bases: TGTGCCAGCAGCCCAAGGGGCGGGGCAAGCACAGATACGCAGTATTTT. This chain uses TRBV7-8 with TRBJ2-3, with D possibly being TRBD2 (6 bases). This CDR3 is 16 amino acids long. V was pared by 5 bases and J by 0 bases, with 15 bases between. The V gene's germline CDR1 is SGHVS and CDR2 FQNEAQ. The full variable domain, its missing parts supplied by reference TRBV7-8 and TRBJ2-3, is GAGVSQSPRYKVAKRGQDVALRCDPISGHVSLFWYQQALGQGPEFLTYFQNEAQLDKSGLPSDRFFAERPEGSVSTLKIQRTQQEDSAVYLCASSPRGGASTDTQYFGPGTRLTVL.

This clonotype was seen only a few times. The chain employs TRBV29-1 and TRBJ2-7; tentative D call: TRBD1 (6 bases). Trimming stripped 4 bases from V and 3 bases from J, with 13 bases between. The CDR3 totals 13 residues. Per the germline V gene, CDR1 is SQVTM and CDR2 is ANQGSEA. CDR3 DNA: TGCAGCGTTGCATCCCCGGACAGCTACGAGCAGTACGTC. Amino acids: CSVASPDSYEQYV.

V is TRBV12-3 or TRBV12-4 and J is TRBJ2-5, with 10 bases that match TRBD2. There are 17 residues in the CDR3. The V segment lost 6 bases and the J segment 3 bases; nucleotides outside the gene matches: 13. The CDR3 here is CASSRRTSLAGKETQYF. The CDR3 DNA reads TGTGCCAGCAGCCGTAGAACCTCACTAGCGGGGAAAGAGACCCAGTACTTC.

This clonotype showed up many times. The J gene is TRBJ2-1, the V gene TRBV5-5; 9 bases fit TRBD1. The CDR3 length is 15 residues. The J segment lost 6 bases and the V segment lost 0 bases, leaving 4 bases of the junction unmatched. Looked up from germline, CDR1 is SGHKS and CDR2 is YYEKEE (reference sequence). The CDR3 sequence is CASSLGDRVVNEQFF. DNA for the CDR3: TGTGCCAGCAGCTTGGGGGACAGGGTGGTCAATGAGCAGTTCTTC.

J is TRBJ2-2 and V is TRBV20-1; perhaps TRBD2 as D (5 bases). Per germline, CDR1 DFQATT and CDR2 SNEGSKA (reference sequence). The CDR3 is made up of 14 amino acids. V lost 4 bases and J 4 bases, leaving 13 bases between the germline ends. Here the CDR3 reads CSATGFPGTGELFF. The DNA of the CDR3 is TGCAGTGCTACGGGATTCCCTGGCACCGGGGAGCTGTTTTTT.

Ten or more counts support this clonotype. The gene calls are TRBV10-2 and TRBJ1-3; D remains ambiguous. The CDR3 has 16 amino acids. CDR1 is WSHSY and CDR2 is SAAADI in the germline V gene. V was pared by 3 bases and J by 0 bases, with 12 bases between. CDR3 bases: TGCGCCAGCAGTGACGCTTTGGGCGCCTCTGGAAACACCATATATTTT. This codes for CASSDALGASGNTIYF.

CDR3 bases: TGTGCCAGCACCCCGTCTGGCAGGGGGCTTCCGCCCTCTGGGGCCAACGTCCTGACTTTC. It yields the protein CASTPSGRGLPPSGANVLTF. This chain links TRBV12-3 or TRBV12-4 with TRBJ2-6, with 8 bases identical to TRBD1. There are 20 residues in the CDR3. V lost 7 bases, J lost 0 bases, and 17 bases stayed unmatched.

The chain combines TRBV2 with TRBJ2-2; D is perhaps TRBD1 or TRBD2 (5 bases each). V was cut by 3 bases and J by 4 bases, with 21 bases left in between. The CDR3 length is 18 residues. Germline assignment: CDR1 SNHLY and CDR2 FYNNEI. The CDR3 DNA sequence: TGTGCCAGCAGTGACCAGGGACGACTGGGTGGCCTCACCGGGGAGCTGTTTTTT. Amino acids: CASSDQGRLGGLTGELFF.

The sample holds a few counts of this clonotype. This rearrangement joins TRBV15 to TRBJ2-1, with a weak D call TRBD1 (5 bases). This CDR3 is built from 15 residues. Per the germline V gene, CDR1 is LNHNV and CDR2 is YYDKDF (reference sequence). V gave up 0 bases and J gave up 1 base, with 7 bases separating them. For the CDR3, the DNA is TGTGCCACCAGCAGAGATCCAGGGTCCTACAATGAGCAGTTCTTC. Residues: CATSRDPGSYNEQFF.